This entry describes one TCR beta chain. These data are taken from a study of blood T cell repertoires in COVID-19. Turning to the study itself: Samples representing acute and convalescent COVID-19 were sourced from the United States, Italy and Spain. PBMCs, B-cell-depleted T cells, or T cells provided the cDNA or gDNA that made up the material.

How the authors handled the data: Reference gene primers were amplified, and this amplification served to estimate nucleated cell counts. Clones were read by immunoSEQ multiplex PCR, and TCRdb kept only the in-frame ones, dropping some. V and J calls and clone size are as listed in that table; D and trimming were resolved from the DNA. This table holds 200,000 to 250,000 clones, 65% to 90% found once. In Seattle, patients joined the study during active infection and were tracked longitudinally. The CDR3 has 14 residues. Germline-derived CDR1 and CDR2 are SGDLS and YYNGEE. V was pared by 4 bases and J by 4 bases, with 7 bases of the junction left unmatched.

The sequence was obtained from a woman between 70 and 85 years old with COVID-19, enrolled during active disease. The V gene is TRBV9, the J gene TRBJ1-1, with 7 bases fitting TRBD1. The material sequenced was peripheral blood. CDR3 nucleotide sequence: TGTGCCAGCAGCACTCGACCAGGGGGCACTGAAGCTTTCTTT. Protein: CASSTRPGGTEAFF. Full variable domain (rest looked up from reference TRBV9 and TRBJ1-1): DSGVTQTPKHLITATGQRVTLRCSPRSGDLSVYWYQQSLDQGLQFLIQYYNGEERAKGNILERFSAQQFPDLHSELNLSSLELGDSALYFCASSTRPGGTEAFFGQGTRLTVV.